A single sample gave rise to the 23 T cell receptor beta chains below, sequenced in a study of tumour-infiltrating T cells in Burkitt lymphoma. Only in-frame clones appear in the TCRdb table, and some are missing; sequencing was by immunoSEQ multiplex PCR. This table holds 13,000 to 15,000 clones, 65% to 90% found once. The sequenced material came from tumor tissue. The origin of the receptors is a human donor with diffuse large B-cell lymphoma.

The chain links TRBV10-1 to TRBJ1-1; 9 nucleotides match TRBD1. Germline CDR1 is WNHNN and CDR2 is SYGVQD (reference sequence). This CDR3 spans 17 amino acids. Trimming took 4 bases from V and 1 from J; bases not matched to a gene: 10. The CDR3 here is CASSVRTGGRKNTEAFF. CDR3 DNA: TGCGCCAGCAGTGTTCGAACAGGGGGCCGAAAGAACACTGAAGCTTTCTTT.

This chain uses TRBV18 with TRBJ2-7; D gene ambiguous. The CDR3 consists of 13 residues. The V gene's germline CDR1 is KGHSH and CDR2 LQKENI. The V gene lost 1 base and the J gene lost 0 bases, with 4 bases spanning the gap. CDR3 nucleotide sequence: TGTGCCAGCTCACCACAAACCTCCTACGAGCAGTACTTC. Translating it yields CASSPQTSYEQYF.

The chain carries TRBV7-9 and TRBJ2-7; tentatively, D is TRBD1 or TRBD2 (6 bases each). V lost 5 bases, J lost 5 bases, and 22 bases lay in between. CDR1 and CDR2 from the germline V gene are SEHNR and FQNEAQ (reference sequence). The CDR3 loop spans 16 amino acids. CDR3 amino acids: CASSHTTGTRRDEQYF. CDR3 nucleotide sequence: TGTGCCAGCAGCCACACTACAGGGACTCGCCGCGACGAGCAGTACTTC.

The gene calls are TRBV2 and TRBJ1-4; 7 bases align to TRBD1. Germline V lookup: CDR1 SNHLY, CDR2 FYNNEI. The junction had 3 bases not matched to a gene; V was cut back by 9 bases and J by 2 bases. The CDR3 is 13 amino acids. CDR3 residues: CASQGETNEKLFF. The CDR3 nucleotides are TGTGCCAGTCAGGGGGAGACTAATGAAAAACTGTTTTTT. Full variable domain (rest looked up from reference TRBV2 and TRBJ1-4): EPEVTQTPSHQVTQMGQEVILRCVPISNHLYFYWYRQILGQKVEFLVSFYNNEISEKSEIFDDQFSVERPDGSNFTLKIRSTKLEDSAMYFCASQGETNEKLFFGSGTQLSVL.

The chain couples TRBV19 to TRBJ2-7, with 8 nucleotides matching TRBD1. V lost 5 bases and J lost 0; bases outside the gene matches: 15. This CDR3 has 18 amino acids. In germline, CDR1 is LNHDA, CDR2 SQIVND (reference sequence). Written as DNA, the CDR3 is TGTGCCAGTAGTTCTAGATTTCAGGACAGGGATCACTCCTACGAGCAGTACTTC. Amino acids: CASSSRFQDRDHSYEQYF.

On this clone itself: Germline is not matched at one junction end, which may reflect a read error. This chain uses TRBV5-6 with TRBJ1-2; TRBD1 matches at 9 bases. From germline, CDR1 is SGHDT and CDR2 YYEEEE. The CDR3 totals 17 residues. The CDR3 here is CASSPRDRATTNYSYTF. CDR3 bases: TGTGCCAGCAGCCCTCGGGACAGGGCCACAACTAACTATAGCTACACCTTC.

The rearrangement uses TRBV5-1 and TRBJ1-1; no clear D. Per germline, CDR1 SGHRS and CDR2 YFSETQ. The CDR3 has 15 residues. The germline V and J ends were trimmed by 4 bases and 1 base, with 14 bases remaining between them. The CDR3 DNA reads as TGCGCCAGCAGCCCCTCGGGAGGACCGAACACTGAAGCTTTCTTT. Its protein product is CASSPSGGPNTEAFF.

This clone occurred a few times. The sample holds other DNA sequences that translate to the same CDR3. The chain carries TRBV29-1 and TRBJ1-1; perhaps TRBD1 as D (6 bases). The CDR3 is 12 residues long. With 7 bases removed from V and 1 base from J, the gap between germline ends came to 10 bases. Per germline, CDR1 SQVTM and CDR2 ANQGSEA. CDR3 DNA sequence: TGCAGCGGGGTGACAGGGAACACTGAAGCTTTCTTT. Residues: CSGVTGNTEAFF.

The chain employs TRBV20-1 and TRBJ1-1, with D perhaps matching TRBD1 (6 bases). The CDR3 totals 11 residues. Trimming took off 6 bases at V and 6 bases at J, with 11 bases between the two ends. Germline loops: CDR1 DFQATT, CDR2 SNEGSKA (reference sequence). The CDR3 loop is CSAPQGSEAFF. CDR3 sequence (DNA): TGCAGTGCCCCACAGGGCTCTGAAGCTTTCTTT.

This chain uses TRBV29-1 with TRBJ1-2; 10 bases map to TRBD1. CDR3 length equals 12 residues. Germline CDR1 is SQVTM and CDR2 is ANQGSEA. V was pared by 5 bases and J by 6 bases, with 3 bases of the junction left unmatched. In DNA form, the CDR3 reads TGCAGCGTTCACGGACAGGGGGATGGCTACACCTTC. Protein: CSVHGQGDGYTF.

The chain carries TRBV5-4 and TRBJ2-7; 7 bases line up with TRBD1. The germline V gene has CDR1 SGHNT and CDR2 YYREEE (reference sequence). The V segment lost 3 bases and the J segment 7 bases; nucleotides outside the gene matches: 7. This CDR3 contains 13 residues. The CDR3 here is CASSWDSPGEQYF. The DNA for the CDR3 is TGTGCCAGCAGCTGGGACAGTCCGGGAGAGCAGTACTTC.

The V and J genes are TRBV7-6 and TRBJ1-4, with TRBD1 identical over 9 bases. CDR3 length equals 17 residues. After removal of 3 bases from V and 1 base from J, the junction contained 6 bases not matched to a gene. CDR1 and CDR2 (germline): SGHVS, FNYEAQ. The CDR3 nucleotides read TGTGCCAGCAGCTTGCGTATGGGACAGGGAACTAATGAAAAACTGTTTTTT. It specifies CASSLRMGQGTNEKLFF.

In this sample, this clone turned up a few times. This rearrangement joins TRBV4-3 to TRBJ1-1; D call uncertain. Germline lookup yields CDR1 LGHNA and CDR2 YSLEER. V lost 0 bases and J 4 bases, leaving 12 bases between the germline ends. The CDR3 is 15 residues long. CDR3 loop: CASSQDGMFSTEAFF. DNA for the CDR3: TGCGCCAGCAGCCAAGACGGCATGTTCTCCACTGAAGCTTTCTTT.

V and J are TRBV5-4 and TRBJ2-5; D gene ambiguous. The CDR3 covers 12 residues. The germline V and J ends were trimmed by 2 bases and 5 bases, with 7 bases remaining between them. Per germline, CDR1 SGHNT and CDR2 YYREEE (reference sequence). DNA for the CDR3: TGTGCCAGCAGCTTACCCAAGGAGACCCAGTACTTC. The encoded protein is CASSLPKETQYF.

V gene TRBV7-9 combines with J gene TRBJ2-7, with D perhaps matching TRBD1 (5 bases). V shed 5 bases and J shed 2 bases, with 7 bases lying between them. The germline gives CDR1 SEHNR, CDR2 FQNEAQ (reference sequence). The CDR3 has 12 residues. The CDR3 DNA reads TGTGCCAGCAGCCAGGGTACCTACGAGCAGTACTTC. Translation gives CASSQGTYEQYF.

The chain joins TRBV6-5 to TRBJ2-1, with D possibly TRBD1 on 6 matching bases. The germline V and J ends were trimmed by 6 bases and 0 bases, with 12 bases remaining between them. The CDR3 is made up of 15 amino acids. Germline assignment: CDR1 MNHEY and CDR2 SVGAGI. The CDR3 nucleotides are TGTGCCAGCAGCTTGACAGGAGACTCCTACAATGAGCAGTTCTTC. As protein: CASSLTGDSYNEQFF.

V is TRBV7-2 and J is TRBJ2-5; 9 positions match TRBD2. This CDR3 is built from 16 residues. Germline CDR1 is SGHTA and CDR2 is FQGNSA. The trim removed 0 bases at V and 3 bases at J, leaving 5 bases unmatched. The CDR3 here is CASSLAERGVKETQYF. The CDR3 nucleotides read TGTGCCAGCAGCTTAGCGGAGCGGGGGGTTAAAGAGACCCAGTACTTC.

The chain is built from TRBV6-1 and TRBJ2-7; 7 nucleotides line up with TRBD1. The germline gives CDR1 MNHNS, CDR2 SASEGT. The CDR3 is 16 amino acids. V was pared by 2 bases and J by 9 bases, with 16 bases of the junction left unmatched. CDR3 nucleotide sequence: TGTGCCAGCAGTGAATATGCGGCAGGGGGAAGTTTGGTGCAGTACTTC. Translating gives CASSEYAAGGSLVQYF.

This rearrangement joins TRBV15 to TRBJ2-5; D is unresolved. V was pared by 5 bases and J by 5 bases, with 9 bases between. The CDR3 extends over 12 amino acids. Germline V lookup: CDR1 LNHNV, CDR2 YYDKDF (reference sequence). CDR3 residues: CATSPQAETQYF. The CDR3 DNA follows: TGTGCCACCAGCCCCCAGGCGGAGACCCAGTACTTC. The full variable domain, with the rest looked up from reference TRBV15 and TRBJ2-5, is DAMVIQNPRYQVTQFGKPVTLSCSQTLNHNVMYWYQQKSSQAPKLLFHYYDKDFNNEADTPDNFQSRRPNTSFCFLDIRSPGLGDTAMYLCATSPQAETQYFGPGTRLLVL.

The chain carries TRBV9 and TRBJ1-5, with TRBD1 as a possible D gene (5 bases). Germline V gene sequence: CDR1 SGDLS, CDR2 YYNGEE. Trimming cost V 3 bases and J 9 bases, with 10 bases left between them. The CDR3 spans 12 residues. The CDR3 nucleotides read TGTGCCAGCAGCGAAGGGGTAGGGCCCCAGCATTTT. Encoded protein: CASSEGVGPQHF.

The chain recombines TRBV4-1 with TRBJ2-5, with a possible D match to TRBD1 (6 bases). The CDR3 consists of 15 residues. Trimming cost V 3 bases and J 1 base, with 12 bases left between them. CDR1 and CDR2 from the germline V gene are MGHRA and YSYEKL. For the CDR3, the DNA is TGCGCCAGCAGCCAGGATGACAGGTTCCAAGAGACCCAGTACTTC. This encodes CASSQDDRFQETQYF.

This sequence joins TRBV19 and TRBJ1-5, with D possibly being TRBD1 (5 bases). This CDR3 contains 14 residues. Germline V gives CDR1 LNHDA, CDR2 SQIVND (reference sequence). Trimming removed 11 bases from V and 0 bases from J, with 14 bases in between. CDR3 DNA sequence: TGTGCCGCCAGCCGGGACGATAGCAATCAGCCCCAGCATTTT. Translated, it gives CAASRDDSNQPQHF. Full variable domain (remainder filled in from reference TRBV19 and TRBJ1-5): DGGITQSPKYLFRKEGQNVTLSCEQNLNHDAMYWYRQDPGQGLRLIYYSQIVNDFQKGDIAEGYSVSREKKESFPLTVTSAQKNPTAFYLCAASRDDSNQPQHFGDGTRLSIL.

The chain employs TRBV18 and TRBJ2-2; D uncertain. Trimming stripped 4 bases from V and 5 bases from J, with 5 bases between. Germline lookup yields CDR1 KGHSH and CDR2 LQKENI. The CDR3 totals 12 residues. CDR3 nucleotide sequence: TGTGCCAGCTCACTCACGACCGGGGAGCTGTTTTTT. It codes for CASSLTTGELFF.